Following are 3 T cell receptor beta chains from one sample sequenced in a study of shared clonotypes between healthy human individuals. Measured with immunoSEQ multiplex PCR; TCRdb has only the in-frame clones, and not every one. Counted here are 2 million to 2.5 million clones, 93% occurring once; the ten biggest clones make up approximately 0.35%. The specimen sequenced was naive CD4+ T cells from PBMCs. Subset defined: CD45RA+ positively selected. The receptor set was obtained from a man aged 18 to 29 in good health. Some clones in this sample may be carry-over from other donors' samples.

The V call is TRBV2, the J call TRBJ2-1; 8 bases line up with TRBD2. This CDR3 is built from 18 residues. Trimming removed 6 bases from V and 6 bases from J; junction bases left unmatched: 19. CDR1 and CDR2 from the germline V gene are SNHLY and FYNNEI. CDR3 nucleotides: TGTGCCAGCAGCAAACTGGCAGGCGGGACTAGTTTTACCAATGAGCAGTTCTTC. Translated: CASSKLAGGTSFTNEQFF.

The V and J genes are TRBV7-8 and TRBJ1-1, with TRBD1 matching over 7 bases. The V gene's germline CDR1 is SGHVS and CDR2 FQNEAQ. V shed 5 bases, J shed 1 base, and the junction held 4 bases outside the gene matches. The CDR3 has 14 residues. The CDR3 DNA is TGTGCCAGCAGCATGAGGGACAGGAACACTGAAGCTTTCTTT. Translated, it gives CASSMRDRNTEAFF. Based on the CDR3 plus reference TRBV7-8 and TRBJ1-1, the full variable domain is GAGVSQSPRYKVAKRGQDVALRCDPISGHVSLFWYQQALGQGPEFLTYFQNEAQLDKSGLPSDRFFAERPEGSVSTLKIQRTQQEDSAVYLCASSMRDRNTEAFFGQGTRLTVV.

This clone was seen only once. This chain joins TRBV29-1 and TRBJ2-1, with 8 nucleotides matching TRBD1. The CDR3 has 12 amino acids. The V segment lost 7 bases and the J segment 6 bases; nucleotides outside the gene matches: 5. Per germline, CDR1 SQVTM and CDR2 ANQGSEA. The CDR3 DNA sequence: TGCAGCGCCCGGACAGGGAGCAATGAGCAGTTCTTC. This gives the protein CSARTGSNEQFF.